The 29 T cell receptor beta chains below were found in one sample sequenced in a study of CD8 T cells in Susac syndrome (dated by TCRdb to about 2019). The receptor library was made with the immunoSEQ multiplex PCR assay. RNA was extracted using the RNeasy kit, and about 0.45 to 1 ug of the RNA was reverse transcribed with random hexamers. TCRdb reprocessing: public reads trimmed at Q25 with fastp, clones called with MiXCR, in-frame beta chains kept. Identical CDR3 proteins give one entry, which carries the most common genes and DNA. Recorded for this sample are about 210,000 distinct CDR3 sequences; 85% to 95% of them occurred a single time. Approximately 0.082% of the sample lies in the top ten. The sequencing input was CD4+ T cells from PBMCs. Source of these receptors: a human donor with multiple sclerosis.

The CDR3 region is CASSLVGYRQPQHF. The CDR3 region has the DNA TGTGCCAGCAGTTTAGTAGGGTATCGGCAGCCCCAGCATTTT. V and J are TRBV27 and TRBJ1-5; D is ambiguous. Germline assignment: CDR1 MNHEY and CDR2 SMNVEV (reference sequence). Trimming removed 2 bases from V and 7 bases from J, with 12 bases in between. This CDR3 spans 14 amino acids.

The chain combines TRBV19 with TRBJ2-3; a possible D gene is TRBD2 (6 bases). Germline V CDR1 and CDR2: LNHDA, SQIVND (reference sequence). The CDR3 consists of 14 residues. Trimming removed 3 bases from V and 3 bases from J, with 10 bases in between. The DNA for the CDR3 is TGTGCCAGTAGTATTGAGGGAGGAACAGATACGCAGTATTTT. Protein sequence: CASSIEGGTDTQYF.

This sequence joins TRBV9 and TRBJ2-4, with a weak D call TRBD1 (6 bases). The CDR3 is 15 residues long. Trimming shortened V by 4 bases and J by 9 bases, and 20 bases separated the two germline ends. Germline V lookup: CDR1 SGDLS, CDR2 YYNGEE. CDR3 protein: CASSHDRALRGIQYF. The DNA of the CDR3 is TGTGCCAGCAGCCATGACCGGGCCCTCAGGGGCATTCAGTACTTC. Complete variable domain (other parts from reference TRBV9 and TRBJ2-4): DSGVTQTPKHLITATGQRVTLRCSPRSGDLSVYWYQQSLDQGLQFLIQYYNGEERAKGNILERFSAQQFPDLHSELNLSSLELGDSALYFCASSHDRALRGIQYFGAGTRLSVL.

The chain joins TRBV2 to TRBJ2-7, with TRBD1 as a possible D gene (6 bases). The germline V gene has CDR1 SNHLY and CDR2 FYNNEI. With 8 bases removed from V and 1 base from J, the gap between germline ends came to 15 bases. This CDR3 contains 14 residues. The CDR3 reads CASLAGRGSYEQYF. CDR3 nucleotides: TGTGCCAGCTTGGCTGGCAGGGGATCCTACGAGCAGTACTTC.

This clonotype was recorded only once. The chain joins TRBV3-1 to TRBJ1-6; maybe TRBD1 (5 bases). Germline assignment: CDR1 LGHDT and CDR2 YNNKEL (reference sequence). This CDR3 has 12 amino acids. V was pared by 0 bases and J by 14 bases, with 8 bases between. For the CDR3, the DNA is TGTGCCAGCAGCCAAGACCCGGGGGCCCTCCACTTT. It encodes CASSQDPGALHF. Drawing the rest from reference TRBV3-1 and TRBJ1-6, the complete variable domain is DTAVSQTPKYLVTQMGNDKSIKCEQNLGHDTMYWYKQDSKKFLKIMFSYNNKELIINETVPNRFSPKSPDKAHLNLHINSLELGDSAVYFCASSQDPGALHFGNGTRLTVT.

The rearrangement joins TRBV3-1 to TRBJ2-3; D perhaps matches TRBD2 (7 bases). Trimming shortened V by 1 base and J by 1 base, and 18 bases separated the two germline ends. Germline CDR1 reads LGHDT; CDR2 reads YNNKEL (reference sequence). This CDR3 has 18 residues. The CDR3: CASSQVLGGRGRTDTQYF. For the CDR3, the DNA is TGTGCCAGCAGCCAAGTCCTAGGGGGGCGGGGGCGCACAGATACGCAGTATTTT.

The chain is built from TRBV15 and TRBJ2-2, with D maybe TRBD1 (6 bases). The CDR3 length is 16 residues. The V end lost 0 bases, the J end lost 5 bases, and 13 bases lay between the germline ends. Germline V gene data show CDR1 as LNHNV and CDR2 as YYDKDF (reference sequence). CDR3 region: CATSRDEGVRTGELFF. CDR3 in DNA: TGTGCCACCAGCAGAGATGAGGGGGTTCGGACCGGGGAGCTGTTTTTT. The entire variable domain, with the rest obtained from reference TRBV15 and TRBJ2-2, is as follows: DAMVIQNPRYQVTQFGKPVTLSCSQTLNHNVMYWYQQKSSQAPKLLFHYYDKDFNNEADTPDNFQSRRPNTSFCFLDIRSPGLGDTAMYLCATSRDEGVRTGELFFGEGSRLTVL.

The V and J genes are TRBV30 and TRBJ1-6; D is perhaps TRBD1 (6 bases). V lost 4 bases, J lost 9 bases, and 13 bases lay in between. This CDR3 is built from 13 residues. CDR1 is GTSNPN, CDR2 SVGIG, per germline (reference sequence). The CDR3 spells CAWTVQGGSPLHF. CDR3 nucleotides: TGTGCCTGGACGGTCCAAGGGGGTTCACCCCTCCACTTT.

This chain joins TRBV14 and TRBJ1-2, with TRBD1 matching over 7 bases. After removal of 4 bases from V and 5 bases from J, the junction contained 13 bases not matched to a gene. The length of the CDR3 is 16 residues. CDR1 and CDR2 from the germline V gene are SGHDN and FVKESK. CDR3 in amino acids: CASSPESGQTTYGYTF. The CDR3 DNA sequence: TGTGCCAGCAGCCCCGAGTCGGGACAGACAACTTATGGCTACACCTTC.

J is TRBJ2-7 and V is TRBV12-3 or TRBV12-4; tentative D call: TRBD2 (6 bases). The CDR3 has 14 amino acids. V lost 5 bases, J lost 2 bases, and 13 bases lay in between. The CDR3 DNA follows: TGTGCCAGCAGTCCCCCCGGGGGAGCCTACGAGCAGTACTTC. Translation gives CASSPPGGAYEQYF.

The genes are TRBV29-1 and TRBJ2-7, with 10 bases aligning to TRBD2. The ends lost 4 bases at V and 2 bases at J; junction bases unmatched: 5. The germline gives CDR1 SQVTM, CDR2 ANQGSEA. The CDR3 is made up of 14 amino acids. In DNA form, the CDR3 reads TGCAGCGTTGTGTCACTAGCGGGGACCTACGAGCAGTACTTC. This sequence encodes CSVVSLAGTYEQYF.

The gene calls are TRBV20-1 and TRBJ1-1; D not certain. The CDR3 consists of 14 residues. The V gene's germline CDR1 is DFQATT and CDR2 SNEGSKA (reference sequence). Trimming shortened V by 3 bases and J by 2 bases, and 13 bases separated the two germline ends. CDR3 residues: CSARNGRTNTEAFF. As DNA, the CDR3 is TGCAGTGCTAGGAACGGACGAACAAACACTGAAGCTTTCTTT.

The chain combines TRBV20-1 with TRBJ2-1; tentative D call: TRBD2 (7 bases). CDR3 length equals 12 residues. V gave up 6 bases and J gave up 6 bases, with 12 bases separating them. CDR1 DFQATT and CDR2 SNEGSKA come from the germline V gene (reference sequence). CDR3 in amino acids: CSAGGPFNEQFF. The DNA for the CDR3 is TGCAGTGCCGGGGGGCCGTTCAATGAGCAGTTCTTC.

The CDR3 DNA reads TGCGCCAGCAGCCCTGGACTAGCCTTGGAGACCCAGTACTTC. It codes for CASSPGLALETQYF. This chain links TRBV5-1 with TRBJ2-5, with 8 bases that match TRBD2. Germline values: CDR1 SGHRS, CDR2 YFSETQ. The CDR3 is made up of 14 amino acids. V was pared by 4 bases and J by 5 bases, with 7 bases of the junction left unmatched.

This chain joins TRBV4-1 and TRBJ2-3; 7 positions agree with TRBD1. V trimming: 6 bases; J trimming: 3 bases; junction bases outside the gene matches: 6. The germline gives CDR1 MGHRA, CDR2 YSYEKL. The CDR3 runs 14 residues. Here the CDR3 DNA reads TGCGCCAGCAGGCCGGGACAGACGACAGATACGCAGTATTTT. Translating it yields CASRPGQTTDTQYF.

The J gene is TRBJ1-2, the V gene TRBV11-2; D gene unclear. Germline V gives CDR1 SGHAT, CDR2 FQNNGV. The CDR3 is made up of 13 amino acids. V lost 5 bases and J 7 bases, leaving 14 bases between the germline ends. The CDR3 region has the DNA TGTGCCAGCAGCCTTTCCCTAGCCGGTGGCTACACCTTC. This gives the protein CASSLSLAGGYTF.

The chain recombines TRBV7-2 with TRBJ2-3; D uncertain. V gave up 5 bases and J gave up 6 bases, with 6 bases separating them. Germline V gene sequence: CDR1 SGHTA, CDR2 FQGNSA. The CDR3 is 11 residues long. CDR3 protein: CASSPFDTQYF. The CDR3 DNA reads TGTGCCAGCAGCCCCTTTGATACGCAGTATTTT.

The chain is built from TRBV3-1 and TRBJ2-7; D gene ambiguous. The CDR3 is made up of 13 amino acids. V was clipped by 3 bases and J by 0 bases, with 6 bases between them. Germline CDR1 and CDR2: LGHDT and YNNKEL (reference sequence). CDR3 DNA sequence: TGTGCCAGCAGCCAGACCTCCTCCTACGAGCAGTACTTC. This gives the protein CASSQTSSYEQYF.

The chain uses TRBV29-1 and TRBJ2-5; unclear D gene. CDR1 is SQVTM and CDR2 is ANQGSEA in the germline V gene. V lost 3 bases, J lost 5 bases, and 10 bases lay in between. This CDR3 comprises 12 residues. The CDR3 loop reads CSVESGRETQYF. CDR3 DNA: TGCAGCGTTGAGTCCGGGCGTGAGACCCAGTACTTC.

This sequence joins TRBV6-5 and TRBJ2-7; no firm D call. Germline loops: CDR1 MNHEY, CDR2 SVGAGI. V lost 5 bases, J lost 0 bases, and 5 bases lay in between. The CDR3 spans 12 residues. This chain's CDR3 is CASSPSSYEQYV. The CDR3 nucleotides read TGTGCCAGCAGTCCGAGCTCCTACGAGCAGTACGTC.

The chain links TRBV27 to TRBJ2-1, with D maybe TRBD1 (6 bases). Trimming took 4 bases from V and 6 from J, leaving 13 bases between them. This CDR3 has 14 residues. The germline gives CDR1 MNHEY, CDR2 SMNVEV (reference sequence). CDR3: CASSSLQGSNEQFF. CDR3 DNA: TGTGCCAGCAGTTCATTACAGGGTAGCAATGAGCAGTTCTTC.

The chain links TRBV9 to TRBJ1-2; D uncertain. The germline gives CDR1 SGDLS, CDR2 YYNGEE. This CDR3 contains 14 residues. The V end was cut by 0 bases, the J end by 7 bases, with 13 bases between. CDR3 region: CASSVDGRPGGYTF. The CDR3, as DNA: TGTGCCAGCAGCGTAGACGGACGACCGGGTGGCTACACCTTC.

The chain uses TRBV25-1 and TRBJ2-3; D is uncertain. The germline gives CDR1 MGHDK, CDR2 SYGVNS. The V and J ends lost 6 bases and 3 bases respectively, with 10 bases between them. CDR3 length equals 13 residues. The CDR3 DNA reads as TGTGCCAGCAGCGAGGTGAGAACAGATACGCAGTATTTT. This codes for CASSEVRTDTQYF.

In this sample, this clonotype turned up once. The chain carries TRBV5-1 and TRBJ2-7, with a possible D match to TRBD1 (5 bases). Germline CDR1 is SGHRS and CDR2 is YFSETQ. V was shortened by 9 bases and J by 1 base, with 17 bases between the two germline ends. This CDR3 spans 14 amino acids. This chain's CDR3 is CATYPGPTSYEQYF. The CDR3 DNA reads TGCGCCACCTACCCAGGGCCGACTTCCTACGAGCAGTACTTC.

This clonotype has just one count. The J gene is TRBJ2-3, the V gene TRBV12-3 or TRBV12-4; 9 bases map to TRBD2. This CDR3 contains 16 residues. The V and J ends lost 2 bases and 5 bases, in that order; junction bases with no gene match: 8. CDR3 in amino acids: CASSLMPSGVGDTQYF. In DNA form, the CDR3 reads TGTGCCAGCAGTTTAATGCCTAGCGGGGTTGGAGATACGCAGTATTTT.

The chain has TRBV20-1 and TRBJ2-5; 9 bases line up with TRBD2. V dropped 5 bases and J dropped 4; count of bases not matched to a gene: 11. The CDR3 has 15 amino acids. The germline V gene encodes CDR1 DFQATT and CDR2 SNEGSKA (reference sequence). In DNA form, the CDR3 reads TGCAGTGCTGCCGGCCGCGGGGGGGCCGGAGAGACCCAGTACTTC. Translation: CSAAGRGGAGETQYF.

The rearrangement links TRBV23-1 to TRBJ1-1, with D perhaps TRBD1 (6 bases). TRBV23-1 is an open reading frame whose function is uncertain. The CDR3 sequence is 13 residues long. The V end was cut by 8 bases, the J end by 8 bases, with 18 bases between. The CDR3 sequence: CASGYDRSSEAFF. CDR3 DNA sequence: TGCGCCAGCGGATATGACAGGTCCTCGGAAGCTTTCTTT.

The rearrangement joins TRBV5-4 to TRBJ2-7, with 11 bases that match TRBD1. The germline V gene has CDR1 SGHNT and CDR2 YYREEE (reference sequence). V was pared by 4 bases and J by 2 bases, with 5 bases of the junction left unmatched. The CDR3 consists of 15 residues. Here the CDR3 DNA reads TGTGCCAGCAGCCTCAGGACAGGGGGCGCCTACGAGCAGTACGTC. This translates into CASSLRTGGAYEQYV.

V gene TRBV30 combines with J gene TRBJ1-5; 8 positions match TRBD1. The CDR3 covers 12 residues. After removal of 6 bases from V and 10 bases from J, the junction contained 8 bases not matched to a gene. CDR1 and CDR2 (germline): GTSNPN, SVGIG (reference sequence). The CDR3 DNA is TGTGCCTGCGGACAGGGTTATTCACCCCAGCATTTT. This codes for CACGQGYSPQHF.